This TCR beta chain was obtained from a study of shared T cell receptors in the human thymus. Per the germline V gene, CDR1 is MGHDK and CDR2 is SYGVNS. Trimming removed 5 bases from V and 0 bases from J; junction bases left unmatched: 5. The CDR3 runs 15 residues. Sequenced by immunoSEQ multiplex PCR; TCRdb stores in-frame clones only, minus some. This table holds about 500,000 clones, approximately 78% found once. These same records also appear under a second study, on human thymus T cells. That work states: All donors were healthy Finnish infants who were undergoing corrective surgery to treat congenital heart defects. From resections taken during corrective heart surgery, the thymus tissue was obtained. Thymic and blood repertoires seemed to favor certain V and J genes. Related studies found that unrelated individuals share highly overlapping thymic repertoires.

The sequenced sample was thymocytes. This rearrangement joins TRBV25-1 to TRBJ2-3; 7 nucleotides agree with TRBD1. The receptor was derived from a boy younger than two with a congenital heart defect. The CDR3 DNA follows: TGTGCCAGCAGTACTCGGGACAGCAGCACAGATACGCAGTATTTT. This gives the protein CASSTRDSSTDTQYF.